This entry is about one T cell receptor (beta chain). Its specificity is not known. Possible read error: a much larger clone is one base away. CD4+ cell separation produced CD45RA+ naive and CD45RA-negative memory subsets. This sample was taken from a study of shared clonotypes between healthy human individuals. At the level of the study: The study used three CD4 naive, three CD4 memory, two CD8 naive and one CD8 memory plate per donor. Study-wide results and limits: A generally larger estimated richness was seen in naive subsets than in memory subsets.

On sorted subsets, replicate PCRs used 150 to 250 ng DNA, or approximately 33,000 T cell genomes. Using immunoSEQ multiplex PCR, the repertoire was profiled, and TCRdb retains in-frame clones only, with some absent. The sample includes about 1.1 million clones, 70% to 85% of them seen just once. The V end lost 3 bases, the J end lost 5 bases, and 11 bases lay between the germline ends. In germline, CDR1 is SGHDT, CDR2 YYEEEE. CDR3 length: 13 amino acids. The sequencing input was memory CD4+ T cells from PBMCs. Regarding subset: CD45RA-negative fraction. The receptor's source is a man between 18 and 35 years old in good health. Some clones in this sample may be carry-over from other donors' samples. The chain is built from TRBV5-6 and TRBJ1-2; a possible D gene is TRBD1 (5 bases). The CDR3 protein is CASSSWQGYGYTF. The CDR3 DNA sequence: TGTGCCAGCAGCTCGTGGCAGGGATATGGCTACACCTTC.